A selection of T cell receptor beta chains follows, all from one sample in a study of blood T cell repertoires in COVID-19. TCRdb's copy holds only in-frame clones and misses some; the assay was immunoSEQ multiplex PCR. The sample has around 130,000 clones, more than 70% seen once. Sequencing used peripheral blood. The receptors derive from a man between 70 and 80 years old with acute or convalescent COVID-19. The conserved cysteine and the conserved F or W are not part of the CDR3 here.

CDR3aa	j_gene	v_gene
ASSMGGAGQETQY	TRBJ2-5	TRBV28
ASSYGRTSANEQF	TRBJ2-1	TRBV6-5
ASSQAYNSPPH	TRBJ1-6	TRBV12-3/TRBV12-4
ASSSWTGENEKLF	TRBJ1-4	TRBV7-2
ASSLTNLRDTQY	TRBJ2-3	TRBV9
ASNGDRGAF	TRBJ1-1	TRBV2
ASSVGRSTDTQY	TRBJ2-3	TRBV9
AWDSISGNTIY	TRBJ1-3	TRBV30
ASSFTRGVETQY	TRBJ2-5	TRBV28
ASSQEGGQNTEAF	TRBJ1-1	TRBV3-1/TRBV3-2
ASSQVSTGGRNEQY	TRBJ2-7	TRBV4-2
SVEGQATDTQY	TRBJ2-3	TRBV29-1
ASRQGPSNQPQH	TRBJ1-5	TRBV6-5
ASSEVTGLFYGYT	TRBJ1-2	TRBV6-1
ASSSTGPGSSYEQY	TRBJ2-7	TRBV19
ASSRKGASSGNTIY	TRBJ1-3	TRBV19
ASSSRTGISSSYNEQF	TRBJ2-1	TRBV13
ASSLDGQGAEAF	TRBJ1-1	TRBV5-1
ASSQDSWTGGFHEQF	TRBJ2-1	TRBV14
SVERATEAF	TRBJ1-1	TRBV29-1
ASSLSGTGNNQPQH	TRBJ1-5	TRBV5-1
ASRSGGSTDTQY	TRBJ2-3	TRBV28
SVEFPGGRPGRRTDTQY	TRBJ2-3	TRBV29-1
ASRFNQGSNTEAF	TRBJ1-1	TRBV5-1
ASSSGLQETQY	TRBJ2-5	TRBV28
ASSLDRDQPQH	TRBJ1-5	TRBV5-1
ASSRTYGNTEAF	TRBJ1-1	TRBV6-5
SVVGDRVNEQF	TRBJ2-1	TRBV29-1
ASSAGGLRETQY	TRBJ2-5	TRBV9
ATQAGVANIQY	TRBJ2-4	TRBV2
ASSPPSAGNTIY	TRBJ1-3	TRBV6-2/TRBV6-3
ASRPTGGRDSPLH	TRBJ1-6	TRBV19
ASSYSTDARYT	TRBJ1-2	TRBV6-5
ASSLQGGMNTEAF	TRBJ1-1	TRBV5-1
ASSSERGEETQY	TRBJ2-5	TRBV3-1/TRBV3-2
ASSRTEPNTGELF	TRBJ2-2	TRBV18
ASSPRQGQNTEAF	TRBJ1-1	TRBV18
ASAILRGIQETQY	TRBJ2-5	TRBV2
ASSFGDRGSKLF	TRBJ1-4	TRBV7-2